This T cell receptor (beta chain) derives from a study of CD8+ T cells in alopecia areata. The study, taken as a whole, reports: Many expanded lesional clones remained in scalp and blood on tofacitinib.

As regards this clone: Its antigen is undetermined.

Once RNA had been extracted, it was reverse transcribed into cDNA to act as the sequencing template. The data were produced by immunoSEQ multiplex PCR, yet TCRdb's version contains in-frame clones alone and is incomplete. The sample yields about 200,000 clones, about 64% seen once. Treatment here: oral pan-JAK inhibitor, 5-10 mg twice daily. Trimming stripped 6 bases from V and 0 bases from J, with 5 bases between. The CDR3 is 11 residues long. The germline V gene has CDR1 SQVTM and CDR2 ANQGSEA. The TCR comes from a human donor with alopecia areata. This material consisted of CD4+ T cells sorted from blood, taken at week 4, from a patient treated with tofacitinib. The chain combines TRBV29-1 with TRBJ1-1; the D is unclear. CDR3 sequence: CSVSVNTEAFF. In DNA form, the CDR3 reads TGCAGCGTGTCAGTGAACACTGAAGCTTTCTTT.